This TCR beta chain was documented in a study of PD-1 blockade in mismatch repair-deficient tumors listed by TCRdb under 2017. In terms of the full investigation: Between September 2013 and September 2016, the trial enrolled some 86 consecutive patients with 12 mismatch repair-deficient cancer types, every one of whom had been previously treated and was progressing. Tumor-associated T cell clones were tracked in the peripheral blood of patients responding to PD-1 blockade by deep sequencing of TCR CDR3 regions. The study at large found these results: Tumor-resident clones, often undetectable in blood before treatment, expanded rapidly after pembrolizumab and then contracted, generally before radiologic responses.

This clone was detected a few times. The target of this receptor is not known. No base quality information exists; no much larger clone differs at one position. The receptor library was made with the immunoSEQ multiplex PCR assay. As stored in TCRdb, this immuneACCESS dataset retains in-frame rearrangements with V and J assigned. A fraction of the clones does not appear; measured against another copy, unresolved V genes explain less than half of the discrepancy, and the remainder lacks a known reason. This sample lists around 120,000 clones; around 83% were detected once. Jointly, the top ten make up roughly 13% of the sample. Sequences SGHAT (CDR1) and FQNNGV (CDR2) are obtained from the germline V gene. V is pared back by 1 base and J by 4 bases, with 7 bases lying between the germline termini. The CDR3, cysteine through phenylalanine, is 13 amino acids long. Solely the CDR3 DNA is kept, with 39 bases framed from the first base.

Mismatch repair deficiency in every enrolled patient was established by polymerase chain reaction or immunohistochemistry. TCR sequencing was carried out for three patients who responded to pembrolizumab therapy. The phase II trial prospectively evaluated PD-1 blockade with pembrolizumab in advanced mismatch repair-deficient cancers, independent of tissue of origin. Peripheral blood T cell samples were collected serially, before PD-1 blockade began and at several time points afterward. Blood sampling time points were reported as weeks after the first dose of pembrolizumab. The sequences come from peripheral blood, collected 44 weeks after starting pembrolizumab. The receptor chain draws on TRBV11-2 and TRBJ1-1; the D gene is unclear. This TCR was recovered from an adult with mismatch repair-deficient cancer. The CDR3 sequence is CASSLVRTTEAFF. The DNA sequence is TGTGCCAGCAGCTTAGTCCGTACCACTGAAGCTTTCTTT.